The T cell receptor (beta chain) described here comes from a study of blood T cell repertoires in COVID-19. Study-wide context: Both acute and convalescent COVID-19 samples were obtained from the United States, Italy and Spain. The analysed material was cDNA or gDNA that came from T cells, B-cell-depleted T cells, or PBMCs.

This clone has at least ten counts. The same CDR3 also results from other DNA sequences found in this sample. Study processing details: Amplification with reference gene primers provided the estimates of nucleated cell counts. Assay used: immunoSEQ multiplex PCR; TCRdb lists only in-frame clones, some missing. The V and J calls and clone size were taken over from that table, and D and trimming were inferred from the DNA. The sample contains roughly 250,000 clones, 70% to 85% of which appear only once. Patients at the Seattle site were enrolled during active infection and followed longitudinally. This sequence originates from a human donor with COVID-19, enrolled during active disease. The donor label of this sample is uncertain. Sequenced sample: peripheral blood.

The CDR3 here is CASSVSTGELFF. In nucleotides, the CDR3 is TGTGCCAGCAGCGTCTCGACCGGGGAGCTGTTTTTT. This chain uses TRBV9 with TRBJ2-2; no clear D gene. The CDR3 is made up of 12 amino acids. With 2 bases removed from V and 5 bases from J, the gap between germline ends came to 4 bases. The V gene's germline CDR1 is SGDLS and CDR2 YYNGEE.